Below, 28 T cell receptor beta chains from the same sample are listed, as sequenced in a study of shared clonotypes between healthy human individuals. Produced via immunoSEQ multiplex PCR; TCRdb's table is partial and in-frame only. The sample yields 2 million to 2.5 million clones, approximately 96% seen once. Sequencing was done on a sample of naive CD4+ T cells sorted from blood. Subset specified: CD45RA+ positively selected. Every receptor here comes from a man aged 18-30 years in good health.

The gene calls are TRBV6-5 and TRBJ1-2; D not resolved. Trimming stripped 6 bases from V and 1 base from J, with 12 bases between. The length of the CDR3 is 14 residues. Germline assignment: CDR1 MNHEY and CDR2 SVGAGI. The CDR3 DNA is TGTGCCAGCAGAAAAGGCGGCATTAACTATGGCTACACCTTC. Translation: CASRKGGINYGYTF.

The chain is built from TRBV7-3 and TRBJ2-1, with 10 bases lining up with TRBD2. CDR3 length: 16 amino acids. CDR1 and CDR2 (germline): SGHTA, FQGTGA. J was trimmed by 12 bases and V by 1 base; bases with no gene match: 12. The DNA for the CDR3 is TGTGCCAGCAGCTTAAGAGGGCTAGCGGGGGACCCTGGGCAGTTCTTC. This encodes CASSLRGLAGDPGQFF.

The genes are TRBV10-2 and TRBJ1-5; TRBD1 matches 10 bases. Germline loops: CDR1 WSHSY, CDR2 SAAADI. The CDR3 has 17 residues. Trimming at V came to 6 bases and at J to 7 bases, leaving 15 bases not matched to a gene. The CDR3 region has the DNA TGCGCCAGCAGGCCGGAAGAGACAGGGGGCTTCTGGCAGCCCCAGCATTTT. Translated: CASRPEETGGFWQPQHF.

The gene calls are TRBV30 and TRBJ1-1, with 11 bases identical to TRBD1. Germline V CDR1 and CDR2: GTSNPN, SVGIG (reference sequence). This CDR3 region has 14 residues. DNA of the CDR3: TGTGCACAGGACAGGGGGCAGAGGAACACTGAAGCTTTCTTT. Translation: CAQDRGQRNTEAFF.

The rearrangement links TRBV5-1 to TRBJ2-1, with TRBD2 matching 8 bases. With V trimmed by 4 bases and J by 0 bases, 9 bases remained unmatched. Germline V lookup: CDR1 SGHRS, CDR2 YFSETQ. The CDR3 covers 17 residues. The CDR3 spells CASSGRTSPSSYNEQFF. Here the CDR3 DNA reads TGCGCCAGCAGCGGCAGGACTAGCCCTAGCTCCTACAATGAGCAGTTCTTC. Together with reference TRBV5-1 and TRBJ2-1, the CDR3 gives the full variable domain: KAGVTQTPRYLIKTRGQQVTLSCSPISGHRSVSWYQQTPGQGLQFLFEYFSETQRNKGNFPGRFSGRQFSNSRSEMNVSTLELGDSALYLCASSGRTSPSSYNEQFFGPGTRLTVL.

The J gene is TRBJ2-7, the V gene TRBV11-2; 12 nucleotides align to TRBD2. CDR1 is SGHAT, CDR2 FQNNGV, per germline. V lost 5 bases, J lost 2 bases, and 10 bases stayed unmatched. The CDR3 length is 17 residues. CDR3 sequence: CASSRTGTSGPTYEQYF. CDR3 bases: TGTGCCAGCAGCCGGACCGGGACTAGCGGGCCTACCTACGAGCAGTACTTC.

The CDR3 sequence: CASHAGETQYF. The CDR3 DNA sequence: TGTGCCAGCCACGCCGGAGAGACCCAGTACTTC. The V call is TRBV9, the J call TRBJ2-5; D is unresolved. Per the germline V gene, CDR1 is SGDLS and CDR2 is YYNGEE. Deletions cut 7 bases from V and 4 bases from J, with 8 bases between. The CDR3 contains 11 residues.

As concerns this clone: Other nucleotide sequences from this sample produce the same CDR3. The chain has TRBV5-1 and TRBJ2-3; D gene unclear. Germline assignment: CDR1 SGHRS and CDR2 YFSETQ. V lost 4 bases and J lost 5, with 14 bases in between. The length of the CDR3 is 14 residues. CDR3 bases: TGCGCCAGCAGCCTCGGCGGTGCCGTAGATACGCAGTATTTT. Amino acid sequence: CASSLGGAVDTQYF.

With regard to this clone: Other DNA sequences of this sample code for an identical CDR3. The chain couples TRBV2 to TRBJ2-5, with D uncertain. Deletions cut 7 bases from V and 2 bases from J, with 5 bases between. CDR1 SNHLY and CDR2 FYNNEI come from the germline V gene. The CDR3 has 11 amino acids. The CDR3 DNA sequence: TGTGCCAGCACAGGTCAAGAGACCCAGTACTTC. This codes for CASTGQETQYF.

To note about this clone: The same CDR3 arises from other DNA sequences in this sample as well. This chain uses TRBV5-1 with TRBJ2-2; D not resolved. Germline-derived CDR1 and CDR2 are SGHRS and YFSETQ. There are 13 residues in the CDR3. V gave up 0 bases and J gave up 3 bases, with 3 bases separating them. CDR3 sequence: CASSLDYTGELFF. The CDR3 DNA follows: TGCGCCAGCAGCTTGGACTACACCGGGGAGCTGTTTTTT.

J is TRBJ2-1 and V is TRBV9; D is uncertain. Looked up from germline, CDR1 is SGDLS and CDR2 is YYNGEE. V shed 0 bases and J shed 2 bases, with 6 bases lying between them. The CDR3 has 14 residues. In nucleotides, the CDR3 is TGTGCCAGCAGCGTAGCCATTCCCTACAATGAGCAGTTCTTC. Protein sequence: CASSVAIPYNEQFF.

About this clone: At the DNA level, this CDR3 is encoded by other sequences in the same sample as well. As DNA, the CDR3 is TGTGCCTGGAGTGTTGGGGGTGACTATGGCTACACCTTC. Its protein product is CAWSVGGDYGYTF. The chain has TRBV30 and TRBJ1-2; a weak D match, TRBD1 (5 bases). Germline V lookup: CDR1 GTSNPN, CDR2 SVGIG (reference sequence). Trimming removed 0 bases at V and 3 bases at J, with 8 bases between. The CDR3 has 13 residues. Drawing the rest from reference TRBV30 and TRBJ1-2, the complete variable domain is SQTIHQWPATLVQPVGSPLSLECTVEGTSNPNLYWYRQAAGRGLQLLFYSVGIGQISSEVPQNLSASRPQDRQFILSSKKLLLSDSGFYLCAWSVGGDYGYTFGSGTRLTVV.

The chain is built from TRBV9 and TRBJ1-2; no reliable D call. The CDR3 totals 13 residues. V dropped 0 bases and J dropped 5 bases, with 8 bases sitting between them. Germline V gene sequence: CDR1 SGDLS, CDR2 YYNGEE. This CDR3 reads CASSVGTKYGYTF. The CDR3 DNA is TGTGCCAGCAGCGTAGGGACGAAGTATGGCTACACCTTC.

The genes are TRBV6-5 and TRBJ1-1; 12 bases are shared with TRBD1. V lost 11 bases to trimming and J lost 8 bases; unmatched junction nucleotides: 9. The CDR3 contains 13 residues. Germline CDR1 and CDR2: MNHEY and SVGAGI. CDR3 region: CAAAGTGGPEAFF. The CDR3 DNA sequence: TGTGCCGCAGCCGGGACAGGGGGCCCAGAAGCTTTCTTT.

The chain carries TRBV6-1 and TRBJ2-7; D might be TRBD2 (6 bases). The CDR3 covers 14 residues. V was shortened by 7 bases and J by 2 bases, with 15 bases between the two germline ends. Germline V gene lookup returns CDR1 MNHNS and CDR2 SASEGT. The CDR3 spells CASKWGVETYEQYF. For the CDR3, the DNA is TGTGCCAGCAAGTGGGGGGTGGAGACCTACGAGCAGTACTTC.

The rearrangement uses TRBV9 and TRBJ2-7; 7 nucleotides align to TRBD2. V lost 0 bases to trimming and J lost 6 bases; unmatched junction nucleotides: 9. Germline lookup yields CDR1 SGDLS and CDR2 YYNGEE. The CDR3 totals 15 residues. CDR3: CASSVVGGAGVEQYF. The DNA of the CDR3 is TGTGCCAGCAGCGTAGTGGGAGGGGCGGGCGTCGAGCAGTACTTC.

This clone occurred a few times. The genes are TRBV7-9 and TRBJ1-1; D uncertain. Germline V gene data show CDR1 as SEHNR and CDR2 as FQNEAQ (reference sequence). V was cut by 2 bases and J by 5 bases, with 9 bases left in between. The CDR3 has 13 residues. In DNA form, the CDR3 reads TGTGCCAGCAGCTTAACTGGGAGAACTGAAGCTTTCTTT. As protein: CASSLTGRTEAFF.

The rearrangement joins TRBV14 to TRBJ2-7; weak D call: TRBD1 (5 bases). The CDR3 totals 15 residues. CDR1 and CDR2 from the germline V gene are SGHDN and FVKESK. V was trimmed by 1 base and J by 3 bases, leaving 13 bases between them. CDR3 coding DNA: TGTGCCAGCAGCCAAGTTACCGGACACTTCTACGAGCAGTACTTC. Translated, it gives CASSQVTGHFYEQYF.

With respect to this clone: The same CDR3 is also encoded by other DNA sequences in this sample. This chain joins TRBV5-1 and TRBJ1-1; D is undetermined. The V and J ends lost 1 base and 0 bases respectively, with 7 bases between them. The CDR3 is 14 amino acids. Per germline, CDR1 SGHRS and CDR2 YFSETQ. The CDR3 spells CASSLSGVNTEAFF. Here the CDR3 DNA reads TGCGCCAGCAGCTTGTCGGGAGTGAACACTGAAGCTTTCTTT. The full variable domain, its missing parts supplied by reference TRBV5-1 and TRBJ1-1, is KAGVTQTPRYLIKTRGQQVTLSCSPISGHRSVSWYQQTPGQGLQFLFEYFSETQRNKGNFPGRFSGRQFSNSRSEMNVSTLELGDSALYLCASSLSGVNTEAFFGQGTRLTVV.

This clone was picked up a small number of times. The chain is built from TRBV7-2 and TRBJ2-1; D not certain. CDR1 is SGHTA and CDR2 is FQGNSA in the germline V gene. CDR3 size: 14 residues. V was clipped by 1 base and J by 6 bases, with 10 bases between them. DNA of the CDR3: TGTGCCAGCAGCTTAGGGAGATTATCCAATGAGCAGTTCTTC. Translating it yields CASSLGRLSNEQFF.

The chain is built from TRBV7-2 and TRBJ1-1, with a possible D match to TRBD1 (5 bases). In germline, CDR1 is SGHTA, CDR2 FQGNSA. The CDR3 has 14 amino acids. Between the trimmed V and J ends, which lost 5 bases and 0 bases, there was a span of 10 bases. The CDR3 DNA reads TGTGCCAGCAGCAAAGGACAATTGAACACTGAAGCTTTCTTT. Its protein product is CASSKGQLNTEAFF.

V usage is TRBV5-6 and J usage is TRBJ2-1; D may be TRBD2 (5 bases). CDR3 length: 13 amino acids. The V end was cut by 2 bases, the J end by 6 bases, with 9 bases between. Germline lookup yields CDR1 SGHDT and CDR2 YYEEEE. CDR3 sequence reads: CASSFTSGNEQFF. CDR3 DNA: TGTGCCAGCAGCTTTACGAGCGGCAATGAGCAGTTCTTC.

This chain joins TRBV5-8 and TRBJ1-5; D may be TRBD1 (5 bases). V lost 4 bases to trimming and J lost 7 bases, with 15 bases between them. The CDR3 is 14 amino acids. Germline V gives CDR1 SGHTS, CDR2 YDEGEE. In DNA, the CDR3 is TGTGCCAGCAGCCCTCTTCGGGGGACGCAGCCCCAGCATTTT. It yields the protein CASSPLRGTQPQHF.

J is TRBJ2-3 and V is TRBV5-1; TRBD1 matches 7 bases. Trimming took 2 bases from V and 1 from J; bases not matched to a gene: 4. Germline CDR1 reads SGHRS; CDR2 reads YFSETQ. The CDR3 runs 15 residues. The CDR3 coding sequence is TGCGCCAGCAGCTTCACAGGGGTGGGCACAGATACGCAGTATTTT. Translating it yields CASSFTGVGTDTQYF. Full variable domain (missing parts from reference TRBV5-1 and TRBJ2-3): KAGVTQTPRYLIKTRGQQVTLSCSPISGHRSVSWYQQTPGQGLQFLFEYFSETQRNKGNFPGRFSGRQFSNSRSEMNVSTLELGDSALYLCASSFTGVGTDTQYFGPGTRLTVL.

The J gene is TRBJ1-6, the V gene TRBV30, with TRBD1 as a possible D gene (5 bases). Germline V gives CDR1 GTSNPN, CDR2 SVGIG (reference sequence). The CDR3 covers 12 residues. Trimming took off 1 base at V and 9 bases at J, with 7 bases between the two ends. This CDR3 is CAWSDGGSPLHF. CDR3 DNA sequence: TGTGCCTGGAGTGACGGGGGTTCACCCCTCCACTTT.

The chain couples TRBV7-9 to TRBJ2-7; 10 bases are a match to TRBD2. V lost 0 bases and J lost 1; bases outside the gene matches: 3. Germline V gene lookup returns CDR1 SEHNR and CDR2 FQNEAQ (reference sequence). The CDR3 is made up of 16 amino acids. CDR3 sequence: CASSLAASGRSYEQYF. The CDR3 DNA reads as TGTGCCAGCAGCTTAGCGGCTAGCGGGAGATCCTACGAGCAGTACTTC.

The chain joins TRBV6-1 to TRBJ2-5, with D possibly matching TRBD1 (6 bases). V lost 6 bases, J lost 2 bases, and 16 bases lay in between. CDR3 length: 15 residues. CDR1 MNHNS and CDR2 SASEGT come from the germline V gene. CDR3 sequence: CASRLNRAWQETQYF. The CDR3 DNA reads as TGTGCCAGCAGGCTAAACAGGGCTTGGCAAGAGACCCAGTACTTC.

V usage is TRBV29-1 and J usage is TRBJ1-1; D unresolved. The V end lost 4 bases, the J end lost 2 bases, and 11 bases lay between the germline ends. This CDR3 region has 13 residues. Per germline, CDR1 SQVTM and CDR2 ANQGSEA. The CDR3 spells CSVVRRINTEAFF. In DNA form, the CDR3 reads TGCAGCGTTGTTCGCAGGATAAACACTGAAGCTTTCTTT.